This section outlines one T cell receptor beta chain sequence together with its context. The antigen this receptor binds is unknown. Base quality data are lacking; no much larger clone is found one base away. The entry originates in a study of a mutant IDH1 vaccine in newly diagnosed glioma (TCRdb year 2021). Turning to the overall study: Patients received eight vaccinations in weeks 1, 3, 5, 7, 11, 15, 19 and 23, corresponding to visits V03 through V10. Before enrollment, most patients had been given radiochemotherapy with temozolomide as standard therapy, while the rest had received either radiotherapy alone or temozolomide alone. Vaccination began 4-6 weeks after radiotherapy alone, or alongside temozolomide cycles in the chemotherapy-containing groups. Longitudinal TCRB deep sequencing was done for about two dozen treated patients, wherever samples were available for exploratory analyses. Peripheral blood was drawn at six visits: V03 (baseline), V05, V07, V10, V12 and V13. Of the 32 patients who were treated, approximately 60% were male and around 40% were female, and the mean age was about 40 years. General study outcomes and caveats: Immune responses induced by the vaccine were seen in 90% to 95% of patients across multiple MHC alleles. Pseudoprogression seemed to be unrelated to changes in the top peripheral T cell clonotypes found by TCRB sequencing. The authors stated that sample limitations prevented analyses of patient blood samples from being reproduced. PBMC samples for TCRB deep sequencing were selected based on availability.

The junction shows trimming of 1 base on V and 3 bases on J, plus 7 bases between the germline ends. The CDR1 and CDR2 encoded by the germline V gene are SGHAT and FQNNGV. Spanning cysteine to phenylalanine, the CDR3 consists of 15 amino acids. Only the CDR3 region is kept as DNA, spanning 45 bases read in frame from base 1. The time point label on this specimen signifies: week 23, last vaccination. A 20-mer mutant IDH1 peptide at 300 micrograms in Montanide made up each vaccine dose, which was injected subcutaneously together with topical imiquimod. Donors had newly diagnosed WHO grade 3 or 4 IDH1-mutant astrocytomas with loss of nuclear ATRX. The samples were drawn from NOA16, a multicentre, single-arm, open-label phase I trial in Germany that tested a mutant IDH1 peptide vaccine in humans for the first time. The DNeasy Blood and Tissue Kit was used to extract genomic DNA from EDTA blood for TCRB sequencing.

To prepare the library, the immunoSEQ multiplex PCR assay was applied. Rearranged TCR beta chain sequences were amplified using the hsTCRB Kit according to the manufacturer's protocol. Sequencing of TCRB libraries was carried out on an Illumina MiSeq. From the authors' description of their analysis: The kit vendor's proprietary platform handled demultiplexing, trimming and gene mapping. TCRdb holds this immuneACCESS table with in-frame rearrangements only. Some clones are missing; in checked studies, unresolved V genes explain under half, and the rest has no known cause. V, J and clone size were drawn from that table, and D and trimming were deduced from the DNA. The sample table shows over 35,000 clones, and roughly 76% are seen once. The ten largest account for approximately 5.1% of the sample.

This TCR was recovered from a man aged 35 to 55 with glioma. The chain is assembled from TRBV11-2 and TRBJ1-6; possibly the D gene is TRBD1, per 6 matching bases. Material: PBMCs, obtained from a glioma patient whose treatment included an IDH1 peptide vaccine. In nucleotide form, the sequence is TGTGCCAGCAGCTTAGGGACAGTCTATAATTCACCCCTCCACTTT. This yields the protein CASSLGTVYNSPLHF.